This TCR beta chain was recorded in a study of early T cells in non-severe SARS-CoV-2 infection. As for the study in general: Unsorted whole-blood RNA was sequenced in bulk, leaving chains unpaired. Study findings and constraints: Lookups in VDJdb leaned toward anti-spike CD8 responses and missed private and CD4 specificities.

Unique molecular identifiers tagged individual cDNA molecules. TCRdb called the 5' RACE reads again in MiXCR, with one record for every CDR3 protein. The profile shows more than 50,000 distinct CDR3 sequences, roughly 12% of them singletons. The V and J ends lost 6 bases and 0 bases respectively, with 14 bases between them. CDR3 length: 15 amino acids. In germline, CDR1 is MNHEY, CDR2 SMNVEV (reference sequence). On this clonotype: Its antigen is still unknown.

The clonotype comes from an adult who was a healthcare worker with PCR-confirmed SARS-CoV-2 infection or an uninfected control (not recorded which). The genes are TRBV27 and TRBJ1-1; D gene unclear. The sample in question was whole blood, obtained at baseline. The CDR3 sequence: CASSPRPYLNTEAFF. For the CDR3, the DNA is TGTGCCAGCAGCCCCCGGCCTTATCTGAACACTGAAGCTTTCTTT.